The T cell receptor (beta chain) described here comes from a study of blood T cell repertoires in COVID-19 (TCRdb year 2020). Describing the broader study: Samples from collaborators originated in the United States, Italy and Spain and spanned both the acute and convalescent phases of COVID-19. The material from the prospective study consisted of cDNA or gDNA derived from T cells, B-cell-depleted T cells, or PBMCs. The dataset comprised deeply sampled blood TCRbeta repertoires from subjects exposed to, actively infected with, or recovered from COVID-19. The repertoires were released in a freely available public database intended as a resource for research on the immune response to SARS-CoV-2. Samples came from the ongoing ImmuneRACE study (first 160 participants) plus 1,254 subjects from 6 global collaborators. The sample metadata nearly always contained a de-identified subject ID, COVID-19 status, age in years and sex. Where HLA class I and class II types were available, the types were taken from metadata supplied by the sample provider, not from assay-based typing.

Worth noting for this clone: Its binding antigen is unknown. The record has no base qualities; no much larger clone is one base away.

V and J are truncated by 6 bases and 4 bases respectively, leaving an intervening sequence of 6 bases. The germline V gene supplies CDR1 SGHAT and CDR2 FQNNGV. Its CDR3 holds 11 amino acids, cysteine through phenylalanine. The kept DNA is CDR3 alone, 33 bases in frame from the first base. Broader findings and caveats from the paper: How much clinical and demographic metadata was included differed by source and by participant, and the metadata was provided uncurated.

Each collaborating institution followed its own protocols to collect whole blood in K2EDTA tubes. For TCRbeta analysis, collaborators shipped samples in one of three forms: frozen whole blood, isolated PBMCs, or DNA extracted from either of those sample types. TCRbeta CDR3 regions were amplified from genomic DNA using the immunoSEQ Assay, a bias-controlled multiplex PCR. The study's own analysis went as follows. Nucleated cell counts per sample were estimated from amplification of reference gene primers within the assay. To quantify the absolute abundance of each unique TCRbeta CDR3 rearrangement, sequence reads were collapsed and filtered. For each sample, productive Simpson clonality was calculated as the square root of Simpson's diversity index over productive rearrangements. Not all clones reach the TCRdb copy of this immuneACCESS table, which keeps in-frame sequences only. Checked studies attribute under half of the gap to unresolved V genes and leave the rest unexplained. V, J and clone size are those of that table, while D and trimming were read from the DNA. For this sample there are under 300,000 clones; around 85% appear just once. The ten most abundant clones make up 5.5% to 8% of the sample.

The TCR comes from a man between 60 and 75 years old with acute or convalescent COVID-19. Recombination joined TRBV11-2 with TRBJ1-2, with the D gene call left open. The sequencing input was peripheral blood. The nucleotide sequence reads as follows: TGTGCCAGCAGTGAGGGCTATGGCTACACCTTC. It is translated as CASSEGYGYTF. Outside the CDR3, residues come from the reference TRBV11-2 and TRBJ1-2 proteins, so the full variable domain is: EAGVAQSPRYKIIEKRQSVAFWCNPISGHATLYWYQQILGQGPKLLIQFQNNGVVDDSQLPKDRFSAERLKGVDSTLKIQPAKLEDSAVYLCASSEGYGYTFGSGTRLTVV.